The present T cell receptor (beta chain) was sequenced within a study of kidney transplant recipient with SARS-CoV-2 infection. This clonotype has at least ten counts. A single record per CDR3 protein comes from TCRdb applying MiXCR to the reads. The sample has 200,000 to 250,000 distinct CDR3 sequences, around 30% seen once. Between the trimmed V and J ends, which lost 5 bases and 5 bases, there was a span of 16 bases. The CDR3 extends over 14 amino acids. The V gene's germline CDR1 is SGHNT and CDR2 YYREEE (reference sequence). The chain combines TRBV5-4 with TRBJ2-5, with D unclear. The receptor was isolated from a male patient aged 30 to 40 who had COVID-19 and was a kidney transplant recipient. Some T cells may possibly be graft donor cells. The input for sequencing was a blood sample, taken at baseline and on roughly day 120 from a kidney transplant recipient. The CDR3 here is CASRVSYSDETQYF. The CDR3 nucleotides read TGTGCCAGCAGAGTGAGCTACAGCGATGAGACCCAGTACTTC. The whole variable domain, filled in from reference TRBV5-4 and TRBJ2-5, reads ETGVTQSPTHLIKTRGQQVTLRCSSQSGHNTVSWYQQALGQGPQFIFQYYREEENGRGNFPPRFSGLQFPNYSSELNVNALELDDSALYLCASRVSYSDETQYFGPGTRLLVL.